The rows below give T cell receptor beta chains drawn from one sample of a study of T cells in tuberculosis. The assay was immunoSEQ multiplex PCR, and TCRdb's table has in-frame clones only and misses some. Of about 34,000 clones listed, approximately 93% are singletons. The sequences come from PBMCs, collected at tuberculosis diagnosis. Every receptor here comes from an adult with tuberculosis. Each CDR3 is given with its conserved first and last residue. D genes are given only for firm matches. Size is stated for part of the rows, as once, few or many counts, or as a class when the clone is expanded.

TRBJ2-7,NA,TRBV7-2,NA,CASSSSSSGGYEQYF,TGTGCCAGCAGCTCCTCCTCCAGCGGAGGCTACGAGCAGTACTTC
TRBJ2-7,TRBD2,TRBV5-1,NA,CASSPPGPGGTYEQYF,TGCGCCAGCAGCCCCCCAGGCCCGGGGGGGACCTACGAGCAGTACTTC
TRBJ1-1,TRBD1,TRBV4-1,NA,CASSQDWDSMNTEAFF,TGCGCCAGCAGCCAAGATTGGGACAGCATGAACACTGAAGCTTTCTTT
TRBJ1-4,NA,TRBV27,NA,CASSLVLGPGEKLFF,TGTGCCAGCAGTTTGGTTTTGGGCCCAGGGGAAAAACTGTTTTTT
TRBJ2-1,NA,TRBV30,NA,CAWSVSGGLNEQFF,TGTGCCTGGAGTGTTTCGGGGGGCCTAAATGAGCAGTTCTTC
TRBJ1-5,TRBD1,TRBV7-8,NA,CASSQRTGAFQPQHF,TGTGCCAGCAGCCAACGGACAGGGGCTTTTCAGCCCCAGCATTTT
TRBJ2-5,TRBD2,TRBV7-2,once,CASSPTSGVRETQYF,TGTGCCAGCAGCCCGACTAGCGGGGTGCGAGAGACCCAGTACTTC
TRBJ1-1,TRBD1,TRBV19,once,CASSMGQGTEAFF,TGTGCCAGTAGTATGGGACAGGGCACTGAAGCTTTCTTT
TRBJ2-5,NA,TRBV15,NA,CATSRDDRGAHQETQYF,TGTGCCACCAGCAGAGATGATCGCGGGGCTCACCAAGAGACCCAGTACTTC
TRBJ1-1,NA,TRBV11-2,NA,CASSLGASRTEAFF,TGTGCCAGCAGCTTAGGTGCTTCGAGAACTGAAGCTTTCTTT
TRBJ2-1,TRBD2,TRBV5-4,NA,CASTSPLERGAGNEQFF,TGTGCCAGCACCTCCCCCTTGGAGCGGGGGGCAGGCAATGAGCAGTTCTTC
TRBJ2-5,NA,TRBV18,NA,CASSPPRLQETQYF,TGTGCCAGCTCACCACCGCGTCTACAAGAGACCCAGTACTTC
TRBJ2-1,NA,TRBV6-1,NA,CASSEAAGGIEQFF,TGTGCCAGCAGTGAAGCGGCCGGGGGAATTGAGCAGTTCTTC
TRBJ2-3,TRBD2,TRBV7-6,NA,CASSTLAGTDTQYF,TGTGCCAGCAGCACATTAGCGGGTACAGATACGCAGTATTTT
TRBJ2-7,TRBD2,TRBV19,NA,CASSEPPGTSGRLYEQYF,TGTGCCAGTAGCGAACCCCCCGGGACTAGCGGGAGACTTTACGAGCAGTACTTC
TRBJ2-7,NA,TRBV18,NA,CASSPQSQGNEQYF,TGTGCCAGCTCACCACAATCACAGGGCAACGAGCAGTACTTC
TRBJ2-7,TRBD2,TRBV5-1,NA,CASSPSGTSGSYEQYF,TGCGCCAGCAGCCCCTCTGGGACTAGCGGGAGCTACGAGCAGTACTTC
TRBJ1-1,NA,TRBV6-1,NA,CASSPGDTEAFF,TGTGCCAGCAGTCCGGGAGACACTGAAGCTTTCTTT
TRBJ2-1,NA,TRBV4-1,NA,CASSQAGNEQFF,TGCGCCAGCAGCCAAGCAGGCAATGAGCAGTTCTTC
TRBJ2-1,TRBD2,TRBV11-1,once,CASSFGLAVYNEQFF,TGTGCCAGCAGCTTCGGACTAGCGGTTTACAATGAGCAGTTCTTC
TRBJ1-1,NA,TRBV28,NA,CASSHPSTEAFF,TGTGCCAGCAGCCACCCCAGCACTGAAGCTTTCTTT
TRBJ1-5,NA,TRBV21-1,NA,CASTPRGSNQPQHF,TGTGCCAGCACCCCGAGAGGAAGCAATCAGCCCCAGCATTTT